The 7 T cell receptor beta chains given below trace back to one sample, sequenced in a study of shared clonotypes between healthy human individuals. Here immunoSEQ multiplex PCR was the method, and the copy in TCRdb shows in-frame clones only, minus some. Here the sample spans around 1.9 million clones, 85% to 95% being singletons. Naive CD8 cells lacked CD45RO and underwent positive selection for CCR7, leaving out terminally differentiated effector memory CD45RA+ cells. Sequenced material: naive CD8+ T cells from PBMCs. These receptors all come from a man aged 18 to 29 in good health. Some clones in this sample may be carry-over from other donors' samples.

The chain employs TRBV4-3 and TRBJ2-1; 9 nucleotides line up with TRBD2. In germline, CDR1 is LGHNA, CDR2 YSLEER. This CDR3 comprises 17 residues. Unmatched junction bases numbered 9, after V lost 4 bases and J lost 2 bases. The CDR3 DNA reads TGCGCCAGCAGCCCACGTCCTAGCGGGACGGCCTACAATGAGCAGTTCTTC. This sequence encodes CASSPRPSGTAYNEQFF.

The V gene is TRBV27, the J gene TRBJ2-3; 7 bases agree with TRBD1. The CDR3 contains 16 residues. V lost 5 bases to trimming and J lost 1 base; unmatched junction nucleotides: 9. Germline assignment: CDR1 MNHEY and CDR2 SMNVEV (reference sequence). The CDR3 DNA sequence: TGTGCCAGCAGTCCGACAGGGATACGAGGCACAGATACGCAGTATTTT. This sequence encodes CASSPTGIRGTDTQYF.

The sample holds one count of this clone. This sequence joins TRBV4-2 and TRBJ2-1, with D hard to call. V lost 4 bases, J lost 5 bases, and 18 bases lay in between. The CDR3 runs to 16 residues. Germline CDR1 reads LGHNA; CDR2 reads YNFKEQ. CDR3 bases: TGTGCCAGCAGCCCCGCCGGTTCCACTAAAAACAATGAGCAGTTCTTC. Translating it yields CASSPAGSTKNNEQFF.

The rearrangement joins TRBV6-5 to TRBJ1-4; D is perhaps TRBD1 (5 bases). Germline CDR1 reads MNHEY; CDR2 reads SVGAGI. The V end lost 2 bases, the J end lost 4 bases, and 8 bases lay between the germline ends. The CDR3 covers 14 residues. For the CDR3, the DNA is TGTGCCAGCAGTTACGGGGCAAATAATGAAAAACTGTTTTTT. Translation gives CASSYGANNEKLFF.

The chain couples TRBV7-2 to TRBJ2-1, with 8 bases fitting TRBD2. Germline assignment: CDR1 SGHTA and CDR2 FQGNSA. The V and J ends lost 1 base and 1 base, in that order; junction bases with no gene match: 12. The CDR3 runs 19 residues. The CDR3 DNA is TGTGCCAGCAGCTTAGTGTTCCGTATAGCGGGACCTTCCTACAATGAGCAGTTCTTC. Its translation: CASSLVFRIAGPSYNEQFF.

This sequence joins TRBV11-2 and TRBJ1-2; D unclear. This CDR3 is 17 amino acids long. Per germline, CDR1 SGHAT and CDR2 FQNNGV. The V gene lost 4 bases and the J gene lost 0 bases, with 18 bases spanning the gap. The CDR3 DNA reads as TGTGCCAGCAGCTCCTTTGGCCACAAGACTACTAACTATGGCTACACCTTC. This codes for CASSSFGHKTTNYGYTF.

The V gene is TRBV7-9, the J gene TRBJ2-5, with TRBD1 identical over 9 bases. CDR3 size: 15 residues. After removal of 7 bases from V and 5 bases from J, the junction contained 11 bases not matched to a gene. Germline loops: CDR1 SEHNR, CDR2 FQNEAQ (reference sequence). The CDR3 is CASNPDRGWGETQYF. The CDR3 DNA is TGTGCCAGCAACCCGGACAGGGGATGGGGTGAGACCCAGTACTTC.